Presented here are 19 T cell receptor beta chains from one specimen sequenced in a study of shared clonotypes between healthy human individuals. TCRdb's table, derived via immunoSEQ multiplex PCR, lists solely in-frame clones and lacks some. The sample has about 1,500,000 clones, roughly 96% seen once. Sequenced input: naive CD4+ T cells sorted from blood. The subset here: CD45RA+ positively selected. These receptors originate from a man aged 25-45 years in good health.

V is TRBV7-6 and J is TRBJ2-5, with D perhaps matching TRBD1 or TRBD2 (6 bases each). V was clipped by 1 base and J by 2 bases, with 14 bases between them. The germline gives CDR1 SGHVS, CDR2 FNYEAQ. This CDR3 is 16 amino acids long. The CDR3 nucleotides are TGTGCCAGCAGCTTAGGGGGGGCGGCAGCTCAAGAGACCCAGTACTTC. Protein product: CASSLGGAAAQETQYF.

The gene calls are TRBV5-1 and TRBJ2-7, with 8 bases matching TRBD1. The CDR3 runs to 16 residues. The V gene end was trimmed by 3 bases and the J gene end by 4 bases; junction bases not matched to a gene: 12. Germline CDR1 reads SGHRS; CDR2 reads YFSETQ. CDR3 sequence: CASSSIMGQDQYEQYF. CDR3 bases: TGCGCCAGCAGCTCAATAATGGGACAGGATCAATACGAGCAGTACTTC.

Concerning this clone: The same CDR3 can be traced to other DNA sequences in this sample. The V call is TRBV28, the J call TRBJ2-2; no definite D call. Germline CDR1 MDHEN, CDR2 SYDVKM. V lost 6 bases and J lost 1, with 3 bases in between. The length of the CDR3 is 12 residues. CDR3 loop: CASRRNTGELFF. Here the CDR3 DNA reads TGTGCCAGCAGGAGGAACACCGGGGAGCTGTTTTTT. The whole variable domain, remainder taken from reference TRBV28 and TRBJ2-2, is DVKVTQSSRYLVKRTGEKVFLECVQDMDHENMFWYRQDPGLGLRLIYFSYDVKMKEKGDIPEGYSVSREKKERFSLILESASTNQTSMYLCASRRNTGELFFGEGSRLTVL.

V and J are TRBV30 and TRBJ1-5; tentatively, D is TRBD1 (6 bases). The germline V gene encodes CDR1 GTSNPN and CDR2 SVGIG (reference sequence). The CDR3 is made up of 20 amino acids. The V gene lost 0 bases and the J gene lost 4 bases, with 28 bases spanning the gap. The CDR3 bases are TGTGCCTGGAGTGTAGCAGATCATTTAAGGGGGTATATTGGAAATCAGCCCCAGCATTTT. It is translated as CAWSVADHLRGYIGNQPQHF.

This rearrangement joins TRBV7-6 to TRBJ2-1, with TRBD2 identical over 9 bases. The germline gives CDR1 SGHVS, CDR2 FNYEAQ. With 3 bases clipped from V and 3 bases from J, the junction kept 3 bases outside the gene matches. This CDR3 has 15 amino acids. The chain's CDR3 is CASSFSGSDYNEQFF. For the CDR3, the DNA is TGTGCCAGCAGCTTTAGCGGGAGCGACTACAATGAGCAGTTCTTC. The whole variable domain, filled in from reference TRBV7-6 and TRBJ2-1, reads GAGVSQSPRYKVTKRGQDVALRCDPISGHVSLYWYRQALGQGPEFLTYFNYEAQQDKSGLPNDRFSAERPEGSISTLTIQRTEQRDSAMYRCASSFSGSDYNEQFFGPGTRLTVL.

This chain links TRBV6-1 with TRBJ2-3; D ambiguous. With 1 base removed from V and 6 bases from J, the gap between germline ends came to 14 bases. In germline, CDR1 is MNHNS, CDR2 SASEGT. CDR3 length: 15 residues. DNA for the CDR3: TGTGCCAGCAGTGAAGTTGCCCACACCAGGGATACGCAGTATTTT. This translates into CASSEVAHTRDTQYF.

The genes are TRBV5-8 and TRBJ2-3; TRBD2 is a possible D gene (5 bases). The CDR3 consists of 14 residues. The ends were cut back, 2 bases at V and 6 bases at J, with 13 bases in the middle. Germline values: CDR1 SGHTS, CDR2 YDEGEE. In DNA, the CDR3 is TGTGCCAGCAGCTTATTATTCGGCGGGGATACGCAGTATTTT. Translated, it gives CASSLLFGGDTQYF.

V is TRBV2 and J is TRBJ2-7; maybe TRBD1 (5 bases). V was trimmed by 5 bases and J by 5 bases, leaving 13 bases between them. CDR3 length equals 13 residues. Germline V gene sequence: CDR1 SNHLY, CDR2 FYNNEI. CDR3 sequence (DNA): TGTGCCAGCAGTAGAAATTCAGGGAACGAGCAGTACTTC. Translated, it gives CASSRNSGNEQYF.

The CDR3 region has the DNA TGTGCCAGCAGCGGGACAGCTAGACCCTACGAGCAGTACTTC. Its translation: CASSGTARPYEQYF. The chain is built from TRBV7-9 and TRBJ2-7, with TRBD1 identical over 7 bases. The CDR3 consists of 14 residues. The V gene end was trimmed by 5 bases and the J gene end by 2 bases; junction bases not matched to a gene: 6. Germline-derived CDR1 and CDR2 are SEHNR and FQNEAQ (reference sequence).

This chain uses TRBV5-4 with TRBJ2-1, with 7 bases lining up with TRBD1. Germline V gene sequence: CDR1 SGHNT, CDR2 YYREEE (reference sequence). V trimming: 4 bases; J trimming: 4 bases; junction bases outside the gene matches: 5. The length of the CDR3 is 14 residues. The CDR3 is CASSRGQRYNEQFF. DNA for the CDR3: TGTGCCAGCAGCCGGGGACAGAGATACAATGAGCAGTTCTTC.

The chain is built from TRBV7-9 and TRBJ2-6; the D call may be TRBD1 or TRBD2 (5 bases each). This CDR3 has 19 amino acids. Germline lookup yields CDR1 SEHNR and CDR2 FQNEAQ (reference sequence). Trimming pared 0 bases from V and 0 bases from J, leaving 15 bases between. Written as DNA, the CDR3 is TGTGCCAGCAGCTTAGCCCTCGGGGCCGCCCGCTCTGGGGCCAACGTCCTGACTTTC. It translates to CASSLALGAARSGANVLTF.

The chain carries TRBV6-1 and TRBJ1-1; D possibly corresponds to TRBD1 (6 bases). CDR1 and CDR2 from the germline V gene are MNHNS and SASEGT. The CDR3 loop spans 15 amino acids. Trimming removed 8 bases at V and 0 bases at J, with 16 bases between. CDR3 bases: TGTGCCAGCTTCTCTCCGGGACACTTGAACACTGAAGCTTTCTTT. It specifies CASFSPGHLNTEAFF.

The chain employs TRBV4-1 and TRBJ2-5; 8 bases line up with TRBD1. Germline V gene lookup returns CDR1 MGHRA and CDR2 YSYEKL. CDR3 length: 16 residues. Unmatched junction bases numbered 5, after V lost 0 bases and J lost 2 bases. The CDR3 here is CASSQDFWTGQETQYF. In DNA, the CDR3 is TGCGCCAGCAGCCAAGATTTTTGGACAGGGCAAGAGACCCAGTACTTC.

The V gene is TRBV9, the J gene TRBJ2-7; no definite D call. Germline CDR1 reads SGDLS; CDR2 reads YYNGEE. The V end lost 0 bases, the J end lost 2 bases, and 9 bases lay between the germline ends. This CDR3 contains 14 residues. The CDR3 spells CASSVGVEPYEQYF. The CDR3 DNA reads as TGTGCCAGCAGCGTAGGGGTGGAACCCTACGAGCAGTACTTC.

The J gene is TRBJ2-5, the V gene TRBV28; a possible D gene is TRBD1 (5 bases). V was pared by 1 base and J by 2 bases, with 14 bases between. Looked up from germline, CDR1 is MDHEN and CDR2 is SYDVKM. The CDR3 spans 16 residues. This CDR3 is CASSLSGRDRQETQYF. The CDR3 region has the DNA TGTGCCAGCAGTTTATCGGGCAGGGATAGGCAAGAGACCCAGTACTTC.

The chain links TRBV19 to TRBJ1-5; weak D call: TRBD1 (6 bases). From germline, CDR1 is LNHDA and CDR2 SQIVND (reference sequence). The V end lost 0 bases, the J end lost 6 bases, and 9 bases lay between the germline ends. This CDR3 is built from 14 residues. The CDR3 protein is CASSIEQGAQPQHF. CDR3 coding DNA: TGTGCCAGTAGTATAGAACAGGGAGCTCAGCCCCAGCATTTT. The full variable domain, completed using reference TRBV19 and TRBJ1-5, is DGGITQSPKYLFRKEGQNVTLSCEQNLNHDAMYWYRQDPGQGLRLIYYSQIVNDFQKGDIAEGYSVSREKKESFPLTVTSAQKNPTAFYLCASSIEQGAQPQHFGDGTRLSIL.

The chain uses TRBV7-6 and TRBJ2-7, with 8 bases aligning to TRBD2. Trimming removed 5 bases from V and 4 bases from J; junction bases left unmatched: 7. The germline CDR1 and CDR2 sequences are SGHVS and FNYEAQ. The CDR3 is 14 amino acids. CDR3 loop: CASSNGGELYEQYF. The CDR3 region has the DNA TGTGCCAGCAGCAACGGGGGGGAGCTATACGAGCAGTACTTC.

The chain is built from TRBV9 and TRBJ2-1; 7 bases align to TRBD2. CDR1 SGDLS and CDR2 YYNGEE come from the germline V gene. V shed 0 bases, J shed 5 bases, and the junction held 8 bases outside the gene matches. The CDR3 spans 16 residues. CDR3 residues: CASSVAPLALNNEQFF. As DNA, the CDR3 is TGTGCCAGCAGCGTAGCCCCACTAGCGCTAAACAATGAGCAGTTCTTC.

The chain employs TRBV5-1 and TRBJ2-7, with D perhaps TRBD1 (5 bases). The CDR3 runs 14 residues. Germline CDR1 and CDR2: SGHRS and YFSETQ. V lost 1 base and J 3 bases, leaving 11 bases between the germline ends. The DNA of the CDR3 is TGCGCCAGCAGCTTGAAGGGGCCCTACTACGAGCAGTACTTC. Encoded protein: CASSLKGPYYEQYF.